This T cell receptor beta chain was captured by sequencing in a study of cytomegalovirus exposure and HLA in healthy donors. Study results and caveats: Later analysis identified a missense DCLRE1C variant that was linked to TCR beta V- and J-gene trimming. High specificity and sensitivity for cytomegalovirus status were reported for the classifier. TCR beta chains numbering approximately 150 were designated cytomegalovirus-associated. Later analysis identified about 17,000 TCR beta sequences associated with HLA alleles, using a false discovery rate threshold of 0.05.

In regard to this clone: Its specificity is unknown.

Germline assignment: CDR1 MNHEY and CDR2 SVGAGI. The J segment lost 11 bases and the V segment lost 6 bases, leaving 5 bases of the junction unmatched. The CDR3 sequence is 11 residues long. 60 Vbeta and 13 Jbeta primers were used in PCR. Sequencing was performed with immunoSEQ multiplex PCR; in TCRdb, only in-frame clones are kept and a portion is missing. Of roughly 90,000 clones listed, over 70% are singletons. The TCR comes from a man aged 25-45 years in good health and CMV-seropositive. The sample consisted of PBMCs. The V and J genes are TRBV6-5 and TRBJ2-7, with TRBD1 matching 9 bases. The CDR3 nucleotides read TGTGCCAGCAGAGGACAGGGGCCGGAGTACTTC. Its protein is CASRGQGPEYF.